The rows below give T cell receptor beta chains drawn from one sample of a study of beta chain features in type 1 diabetes. The data were produced by immunoSEQ multiplex PCR, yet TCRdb's version contains in-frame clones alone and is incomplete. The table lists 250,000 to 400,000 clones, 14% of them singletons. The material sequenced was central memory CD4+ T cells from blood. The receptor source for this set is a young man in good health. Both conserved end residues are part of each CDR3. A D gene is named only where the DNA matches it firmly. Size is stated for part of the rows, as once, few or many counts, or as a class when the clone is expanded.

j_call,v_call,d_call,clone_size,cdr3_aa
TRBJ2-5,TRBV15,NA,NA,CATSRGDDQETQYF
TRBJ2-5,TRBV7-7,NA,NA,CASSLDEASQYF
TRBJ2-5,TRBV5-8,NA,few,CASSFVRDGETQYF
TRBJ1-2,TRBV6-6,NA,many,CASSRTAARGYTF
TRBJ1-5,TRBV6-5,TRBD1,few,CASRETGVGQPQHF
TRBJ2-5,TRBV7-2,NA,few,CASSLIGVRREETQYF
TRBJ1-1,TRBV18,NA,NA,CASSPFIENTEAFF
TRBJ1-1,TRBV2,NA,few,CASSELAGAWTEAFF
TRBJ2-3,TRBV7-3,NA,many,CASSLNADTQYF
TRBJ2-2,TRBV7-2,NA,few,CASSFTGIGPGELFF
TRBJ2-3,TRBV7-2,NA,NA,CASSLVLLEDTQYF
TRBJ2-7,TRBV10-3,NA,NA,CAISGTGSYEQYF
TRBJ2-1,TRBV6-5,NA,NA,CASRRPSNNEQFF
TRBJ1-2,TRBV28,NA,NA,CASSLGGAGNYGYTF
TRBJ1-6,TRBV5-4,NA,NA,CASRGGAKGSYNSPLHF
TRBJ2-1,TRBV4-2,NA,few,CASSVQPITNNEQFF
TRBJ2-6,TRBV9,NA,NA,CASSTYSGANVLTF
TRBJ2-5,TRBV5-6,NA,NA,CASTGLTYQETQYF
TRBJ2-1,TRBV15,NA,few,CATSREIGASSSNEQFF
TRBJ2-3,TRBV14,NA,many,CASSQDSGTVDTQYF
TRBJ2-6,TRBV7-9,TRBD2,many,CASPASGNSGANVLTF
TRBJ1-2,TRBV11-2,NA,few,CASSSRLSGGGYTF
TRBJ1-6,TRBV7-9,NA,few,CASSRPGESPLHF
TRBJ1-5,TRBV7-2,NA,few,CASSLEGPQPQHF
TRBJ2-1,TRBV7-2,TRBD2,many,CASSLGDYRTDEQFF
TRBJ2-1,TRBV27,NA,few,CASSLIGTRYNEQFF
TRBJ1-1,TRBV19,NA,NA,CASSKGGRGYETEAFF
TRBJ1-2,TRBV9,NA,few,CASSTLTVNYGYTF
TRBJ1-2,TRBV5-4,NA,NA,CASSLRSGSYGYTF
TRBJ2-7,TRBV11-3,TRBD2,few,CASSRGGATDEQYF
NA,TRBV5-6,NA,few,CASSLYGEQYF
TRBJ1-1,TRBV5-1,NA,NA,CASSPGGEVKAFF
TRBJ2-5,TRBV30,NA,NA,CAWEGGQETQYF
TRBJ1-6,TRBV5-1,NA,few,CASSNSGFDSPLHF
TRBJ2-7,TRBV6-5,TRBD1,NA,CASSYSGQGSREQYF
TRBJ2-2,TRBV11-3,TRBD2,NA,CASNPTSGSIGELFF
TRBJ2-5,TRBV7-6,TRBD2,few,CASSLESRTSGQGTQYF
TRBJ2-3,TRBV15,NA,few,CATSRGGGMEDTQYF
TRBJ1-2,TRBV4-3,TRBD1,NA,CASSQETGVGYTF
TRBJ1-1,TRBV11-2,NA,few,CASSLVDGNTEAFF
TRBJ1-2,TRBV4-2,NA,few,CASSQDRKVPNYGYTF
TRBJ2-1,TRBV30,NA,NA,CAWSRVAGAYNEQFF